Below, 25 T cell receptor beta chains from the same sample are listed, as sequenced in a study of beta chain features in type 1 diabetes. The sequenced template was cDNA made from the entire isolated RNA. Data came from immunoSEQ multiplex PCR; TCRdb stores just in-frame clones and leaves some out. The data show roughly 160,000 clones, 7.8% seen once. Study results and limitations: Among all four CD4+ subsets, Type 1 diabetes patients had TCRB CDR3s that were moderately but significantly shorter.

What these receptors recognize is not known. Input material: central memory CD4+ T cells from blood. These receptors were collected from a woman in her 40s with type 1 diabetes.

The gene calls are TRBV21-1 and TRBJ2-4; the D call of TRBD2 is as the table states it, not checked on the DNA. TRBV21-1 corresponds to a pseudogene. This CDR3 contains 14 residues. The DNA for the CDR3 is TGTGCCAGCAGCGAAGGCAGAGCGGACGGCATTCAGTACTTC. Amino acids: CASSEGRADGIQYF.

This clone was counted only a few times. V usage is TRBV4-3 and J usage is TRBJ2-1; the D gene is possibly TRBD2 (5 bases). This CDR3 contains 16 residues. CDR1 is LGHNA and CDR2 is YSLEER in the germline V gene. Trimming took off 4 bases at V and 6 bases at J, with 19 bases between the two ends. The CDR3 nucleotides read TGCGCCAGCAGCCCGCCCCGCACGGAGAGGGTCAATGAGCAGTTCTTC. Amino acids: CASSPPRTERVNEQFF.

This clone appeared many times. The chain joins TRBV11-2 to TRBJ2-3; D gene unclear. The CDR3 is 17 residues long. The germline CDR1 and CDR2 sequences are SGHAT and FQNNGV. V gave up 6 bases and J gave up 3 bases, with 22 bases separating them. The CDR3 DNA sequence: TGTGCCAGCAGTCTAAGTATATCCGCCTCCGGTACAGATACGCAGTATTTT. Amino acids: CASSLSISASGTDTQYF.

The V gene is TRBV7-8, the J gene TRBJ1-1; 7 positions match TRBD1. This CDR3 spans 15 amino acids. Per germline, CDR1 SGHVS and CDR2 FQNEAQ. Trimming took 6 bases from V and 1 from J; bases not matched to a gene: 8. CDR3 loop: CASRFGQATNTEAFF. Written as DNA, the CDR3 is TGTGCCAGCAGGTTCGGACAGGCAACGAACACTGAAGCTTTCTTT.

The chain has TRBV7-2 and TRBJ2-3, with D perhaps matching TRBD1 (6 bases). Trimming removed 5 bases from V and 5 bases from J, with 14 bases in between. The CDR3 consists of 14 residues. Germline assignment: CDR1 SGHTA and CDR2 FQGNSA. CDR3 sequence: CASSGGARKDTQYF. DNA for the CDR3: TGTGCCAGCAGCGGGGGCGCTCGAAAAGATACGCAGTATTTT.

This clone has more than one count but fewer than ten. In DNA, the CDR3 is TGTGCCAGCAGCTGGGAGGGGTCACCCCTCCACTTT. This codes for CASSWEGSPLHF. This chain joins TRBV7-2 and TRBJ1-6, with D perhaps matching TRBD1 (5 bases). V dropped 4 bases and J dropped 10 bases, with 8 bases sitting between them. The germline CDR1 and CDR2 sequences are SGHTA and FQGNSA. CDR3 length: 12 amino acids.

This clone was picked up a small number of times. The gene calls are TRBV19 and TRBJ1-5; tentative D call: TRBD1 (6 bases). The CDR3 loop spans 14 amino acids. Germline CDR1 and CDR2: LNHDA and SQIVND (reference sequence). V gave up 10 bases and J gave up 0 bases, with 13 bases separating them. Written as DNA, the CDR3 is TGTGCCACAGGGGACATTTCTAGCAATCAGCCCCAGCATTTT. Protein: CATGDISSNQPQHF.

This clone was picked up a small number of times. The chain links TRBV7-8 to TRBJ2-5; D possibly corresponds to TRBD2 (5 bases). Deletions cut 3 bases from V and 1 base from J, with 12 bases between. The CDR3 has 15 amino acids. Per the germline V gene, CDR1 is SGHVS and CDR2 is FQNEAQ. CDR3 sequence reads: CASSFRGSPQETQYF. The CDR3 DNA reads as TGTGCCAGCAGCTTCCGGGGATCCCCCCAAGAGACCCAGTACTTC.

This clone occurred a few times. The V gene is TRBV30, the J gene TRBJ2-5; TRBD1 agrees at 7 bases. V lost 4 bases, J lost 0 bases, and 5 bases stayed unmatched. The CDR3 totals 14 residues. From germline, CDR1 is GTSNPN and CDR2 SVGIG (reference sequence). The CDR3 bases are TGTGCCTGGACTAGGGGACAGTACCAAGAGACCCAGTACTTC. This encodes CAWTRGQYQETQYF.

V and J are TRBV5-1 and TRBJ2-1; possible D gene TRBD1, 6 bases. Germline V CDR1 and CDR2: SGHRS, YFSETQ. V was clipped by 0 bases and J by 6 bases, with 10 bases between them. The CDR3 totals 14 residues. The CDR3 DNA is TGCGCCAGCAGCTTGGTTGGGACATCCAATGAGCAGTTCTTC. Its protein product is CASSLVGTSNEQFF.

In this sample, this clone turned up a few times. The rearrangement joins TRBV25-1 to TRBJ2-3, with D perhaps TRBD2 (7 bases). V dropped 4 bases and J dropped 3 bases, with 11 bases sitting between them. Per the germline V gene, CDR1 is MGHDK and CDR2 is SYGVNS. This CDR3 has 14 amino acids. The CDR3: CASSVGGATDTQYF. CDR3 nucleotide sequence: TGTGCCAGCAGTGTTGGGGGGGCAACAGATACGCAGTATTTT.

The chain employs TRBV6-5 and TRBJ2-3; maybe TRBD2 (5 bases). The length of the CDR3 is 16 residues. Germline V lookup: CDR1 MNHEY, CDR2 SVGAGI. Trimming left V 0 bases short and J 6 bases short, with 16 bases between. The CDR3 DNA follows: TGTGCCAGCAGTTACTCAGGACTCCCGAACGTGGATACGCAGTATTTT. It encodes CASSYSGLPNVDTQYF.

This clone was counted only a few times. The chain combines TRBV5-4 with TRBJ1-2, with 7 positions matching TRBD1. Germline V gene sequence: CDR1 SGHNT, CDR2 YYREEE (reference sequence). J lost 6 bases, V lost 4 bases, and 12 bases had no gene match. The CDR3 runs to 15 residues. The DNA for the CDR3 is TGTGCCAGCAGCCCCGGGATAGGGACAGAAAATGGCTACACCTTC. Protein sequence: CASSPGIGTENGYTF.

A few counts support this clone. Additional DNA sequences in this sample encode the identical CDR3. The chain is built from TRBV28 and TRBJ2-3; tentative D call: TRBD2 (5 bases). This CDR3 is built from 13 residues. The germline CDR1 and CDR2 sequences are MDHEN and SYDVKM. The V end was cut by 7 bases, the J end by 1 base, with 9 bases between. Here the CDR3 DNA reads TGTGCCAGCAACCCCGGGGGCACAGATACGCAGTATTTT. This sequence encodes CASNPGGTDTQYF.

This clone showed up just a few times. The gene calls are TRBV9 and TRBJ2-3; no firm D call. V was trimmed by 4 bases and J by 6 bases, leaving 15 bases between them. The CDR3 is 14 residues long. The germline V gene encodes CDR1 SGDLS and CDR2 YYNGEE. The CDR3 is CASSPRGGGDTQYF. The CDR3 nucleotides are TGTGCCAGCAGCCCGAGAGGTGGTGGTGATACGCAGTATTTT.

This clone came up a few times. Distinct nucleotide sequences in the sample also encode this CDR3. The chain recombines TRBV5-6 with TRBJ1-1; no clear D. Germline CDR1 SGHDT, CDR2 YYEEEE. V was trimmed by 1 base and J by 0 bases, leaving 4 bases between them. The CDR3 has 13 residues. CDR3 in amino acids: CASSLTVNTEAFF. CDR3 bases: TGTGCCAGCAGCTTGACAGTGAACACTGAAGCTTTCTTT.

This clone turned up a few times. This sequence joins TRBV4-1 and TRBJ1-5; 7 bases are a match to TRBD1. The ends lost 4 bases at V and 2 bases at J; junction bases unmatched: 5. Germline CDR1 is MGHRA and CDR2 is YSYEKL. The CDR3 length is 15 residues. DNA for the CDR3: TGCGCCAGCAGCCGAGGACAGGAGGGCAATCAGCCCCAGCATTTT. This codes for CASSRGQEGNQPQHF.

This clone has a handful of counts. The chain joins TRBV6-5 to TRBJ2-1; D might be TRBD2 (7 bases). The V gene lost 2 bases and the J gene lost 6 bases, with 11 bases spanning the gap. The germline V gene has CDR1 MNHEY and CDR2 SVGAGI. This CDR3 region has 14 residues. The CDR3 DNA is TGTGCCAGCAGTTACGGCGGGGGCCCCAATGAGCAGTTCTTC. Its protein product is CASSYGGGPNEQFF.

This chain joins TRBV13 and TRBJ2-1; a weak D match, TRBD2 (5 bases). Germline CDR1 and CDR2: PRHDT and FYEKMQ (reference sequence). The V end was cut by 3 bases, the J end by 3 bases, with 12 bases between. The CDR3 extends over 15 amino acids. In DNA form, the CDR3 reads TGTGCCAGCAGCTTCATCGGAGGCAGCTACAATGAGCAGTTCTTC. Protein product: CASSFIGGSYNEQFF.

V and J are TRBV10-3 and TRBJ1-6; perhaps TRBD1 as D (5 bases). Trimming pared 4 bases from V and 10 bases from J, leaving 17 bases between. The CDR3 has 15 residues. Germline V CDR1 and CDR2: ENHRY, SYGVKD. CDR3 DNA: TGTGCCATCAGTGGACAGTCCCAAGGCCAATCACCCCTCCACTTT. Protein product: CAISGQSQGQSPLHF.

The chain links TRBV4-3 to TRBJ2-5, with TRBD2 matching over 7 bases. This CDR3 is 17 amino acids long. With V trimmed by 0 bases and J by 2 bases, 9 bases remained unmatched. The germline V gene encodes CDR1 LGHNA and CDR2 YSLEER. The CDR3, as DNA: TGCGCCAGCAGCCAAGATCTCGGACTAGTTGGACAAGAGACCCAGTACTTC. This codes for CASSQDLGLVGQETQYF.

There are a few counts of this clone. The CDR3, as DNA: TGTGCCAGCAAGTTGGGGACAGGAGCGTACGAGCAGTACTTC. It encodes CASKLGTGAYEQYF. This sequence joins TRBV28 and TRBJ2-7; 8 nucleotides agree with TRBD1. V shed 7 bases, J shed 4 bases, and the junction held 9 bases outside the gene matches. The CDR3 totals 14 residues. The germline gives CDR1 MDHEN, CDR2 SYDVKM.

The rearrangement joins TRBV5-1 to TRBJ2-7; D perhaps matches TRBD1 (6 bases). This CDR3 has 13 amino acids. Trimming cost V 4 bases and J 6 bases, with 14 bases left between them. Germline V CDR1 and CDR2: SGHRS, YFSETQ. The CDR3 region is CASSPQGQGEQYF. The CDR3 region has the DNA TGCGCCAGCAGCCCCCAGGGGCAGGGCGAGCAGTACTTC.

There are many counts of this clone. The gene calls are TRBV7-2 and TRBJ2-3; D may be TRBD2 (8 bases). The CDR3 contains 15 residues. Per the germline V gene, CDR1 is SGHTA and CDR2 is FQGNSA. Between the trimmed V and J ends, which lost 8 bases and 5 bases, there was a span of 20 bases. The chain's CDR3 is CASGNRGGRIDTQYF. The DNA for the CDR3 is TGTGCCAGCGGAAACAGGGGCGGGAGGATAGATACGCAGTATTTT.

This clone has a handful of counts. This chain uses TRBV7-2 with TRBJ2-7, with 8 bases aligning to TRBD1. V was pared by 5 bases and J by 7 bases, with 13 bases of the junction left unmatched. This CDR3 has 15 residues. CDR1 is SGHTA and CDR2 is FQGNSA in the germline V gene. Written as DNA, the CDR3 is TGTGCCAGCAGCCTGACCGGGACAGGACACAATGAGCAGTACTTC. It specifies CASSLTGTGHNEQYF.